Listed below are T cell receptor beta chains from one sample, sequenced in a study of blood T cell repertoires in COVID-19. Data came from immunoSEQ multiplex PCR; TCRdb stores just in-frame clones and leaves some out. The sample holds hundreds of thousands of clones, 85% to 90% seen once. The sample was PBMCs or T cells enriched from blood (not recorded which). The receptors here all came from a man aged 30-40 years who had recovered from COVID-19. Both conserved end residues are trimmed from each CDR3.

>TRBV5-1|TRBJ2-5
ASSLDRVLETQY
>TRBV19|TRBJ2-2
ASSIRSSVNPPTGELF
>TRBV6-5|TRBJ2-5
ASSHPGTGKETQY
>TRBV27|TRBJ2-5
ASSYAGGRLETQY
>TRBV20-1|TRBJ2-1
SARRGNEQF
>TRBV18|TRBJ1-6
ASSTTGSAENSPLH
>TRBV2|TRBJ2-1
ASSGASGRNEQF
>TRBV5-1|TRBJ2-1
ASRPGGAYNEQF
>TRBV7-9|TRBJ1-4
ASSLTQGAGTNEKLF
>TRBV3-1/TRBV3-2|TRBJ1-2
ASSQARVGYGYT
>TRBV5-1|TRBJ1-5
ASSVTGGGYSNQPQH
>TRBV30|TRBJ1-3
AWTTNPHTIY
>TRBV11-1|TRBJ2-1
ASSVSGGVYNEQF
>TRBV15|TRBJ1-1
ATRPAFSVRGADTEAF
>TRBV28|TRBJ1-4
ASSLSGTGSNEKLF
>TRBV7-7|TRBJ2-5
ASSDNQETQY
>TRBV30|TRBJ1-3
AWSVSALSGNTIY
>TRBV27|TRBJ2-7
ASRGLAEYEQY
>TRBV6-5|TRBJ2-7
ASSYSTGSSYEQY
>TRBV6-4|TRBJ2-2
ASSDSAVLAGELF
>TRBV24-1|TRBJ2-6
ATSDPGQGFSGANVLT
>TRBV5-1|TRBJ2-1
ASRAAGDNEQF
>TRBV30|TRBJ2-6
AWRQVSGANVLT
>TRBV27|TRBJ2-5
ASSSYKGQETQY
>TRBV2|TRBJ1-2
ASDLQGDTANYGYT
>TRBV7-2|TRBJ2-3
ASSPHRSTDTQY
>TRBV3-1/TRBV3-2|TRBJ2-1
ASSQAYRGRRNEQF
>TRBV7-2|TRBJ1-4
ASSLRGQVDEKLF
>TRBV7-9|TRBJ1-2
ASQAGAFGYT
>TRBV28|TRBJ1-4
ASSPRQVGEKLF
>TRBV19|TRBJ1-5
ASSIFSTENQPQH
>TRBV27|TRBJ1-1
ASSLYTQNTEAF
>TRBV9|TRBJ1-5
ASSGAPGGSDQPQH
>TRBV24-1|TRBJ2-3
ATGGVTDTQY
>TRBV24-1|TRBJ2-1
ATSGTGPYNEQF
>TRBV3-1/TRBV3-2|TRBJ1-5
ASSHAGQGAAQPQH
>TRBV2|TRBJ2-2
ASSEALLAGAAGELF
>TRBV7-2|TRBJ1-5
ASSFQNSNQPQH
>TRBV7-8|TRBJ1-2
ASSVSGSEGYT